These T cell receptor beta chains were read from a single sample in a study of beta chain features in type 1 diabetes. Sequenced by immunoSEQ multiplex PCR; TCRdb stores in-frame clones only, minus some. The data show hundreds of thousands of clones, 15% seen once. Sequencing used naive CD4+ T cells from blood. The receptors here all came from a man between 18 and 35 years old in good health. Both conserved end residues are trimmed from each CDR3. Size tells how often a clone was seen (once, few, many) or the class of an expanded clone, and some rows leave it out.

clone_size j_call v_call cdr3_length cdr3_aa
few TRBJ2-5 TRBV7-2 12 ASSQGNNWETQY
few TRBJ2-7 TRBV28 10 ASSSRRYEQY
few TRBJ2-7 TRBV5-1 12 ASSLDRLTYEQY
few TRBJ2-2 TRBV29-1 13 SVGTGTGGSGELF
- TRBJ2-7 TRBV28 11 ASSSGTPYEQY
- TRBJ2-1 TRBV18 14 ASSPPDGVPGNEQF
- TRBJ2-7 TRBV28 10 ASSVSGGQLY
- TRBJ2-2 TRBV12-5 13 ASGLGETNTGELF
few TRBJ2-7 TRBV7-2 13 ASSSQRGGFYEQY
few TRBJ2-5 TRBV15 14 ATSTHPKGVRETQY
- TRBJ1-3 TRBV4-3 14 ASSQETAALVNTIY
few TRBJ1-1 TRBV5-1 11 ASSLEAATEAF
- TRBJ1-4 TRBV4-3 12 ASSQGNRDEKLF
few TRBJ2-7 TRBV6-6 11 ASSYPSLAGKY
few TRBJ1-2 TRBV27 15 ASSLSTLGTGGSGYT
few TRBJ1-5 TRBV29-1 11 SVESSQNQPQH
- TRBJ2-7 TRBV4-1 20 ASSQWGQPGQIFRTPPYEQY
- TRBJ2-5 TRBV7-2 10 ASTLYPETQY
- TRBJ1-5 TRBV7-6 16 ASSMDMGTGYSNQPQH
few TRBJ2-7 TRBV5-1 12 ASSIQGAPYEQY
few TRBJ1-2 TRBV5-4 11 ASSPQDHYGYT
few TRBJ1-1 TRBV19 13 ASSIGGTANTEAF
- TRBJ2-5 TRBV5-5 15 ASSFSPIQSIRETQY
- TRBJ2-2 TRBV19 14 ASSTFPLREVGELF
- TRBJ2-5 TRBV27 13 ASRLAGGRQETQY
- TRBJ2-5 TRBV21-1 10 ARAWRERSQY
few TRBJ2-1 TRBV28 12 ASPPSGAIDEQF
- TRBJ2-1 TRBV7-2 10 ASSSFYNEQF
- TRBJ2-7 TRBV4-2 11 ASSQDYPLEQY
few TRBJ2-7 TRBV5-1 10 ASSRTGDEQY
few TRBJ2-3 TRBV18 14 ASSPQRLASTDTQY
few TRBJ2-5 TRBV7-2 14 ASSFPSGRRGETQY
few TRBJ1-5 TRBV6-5 12 ASSYARSNQPQH
- TRBJ1-1 TRBV5-1 13 ASSLGSGQGTEAF
few TRBJ2-3 TRBV9 15 ASSVGTSGASTDTQY
- TRBJ2-2 TRBV19 16 ASSVPGTGGFFTGELF
few TRBJ1-1 TRBV19 11 ASRKQGRPEAF
- TRBJ2-2 TRBV6-5 12 ASVGPLNTGELF
- TRBJ1-1 TRBV28 13 ASRSRPASNTEAF
- TRBJ1-2 TRBV2 11 ASSPTENYGYT
few TRBJ2-1 TRBV4-3 13 ASIRGTGSYNEQF
- TRBJ1-1 TRBV7-9 10 ASSSPGSEAF
few TRBJ2-1 TRBV9 12 ASSVAISWDEQF
- TRBJ2-3 TRBV5-4 13 ASSSRKGSTDTQY
few TRBJ2-2 TRBV5-1 14 ASSLEGRVSTGELF
- TRBJ2-2 TRBV7-2 14 ASSATHLANTGELF
- TRBJ2-7 TRBV10-3 14 AISELPGTGKSEQY
- TRBJ2-7 TRBV6-6 12 ASSYSRGPYEQY
few TRBJ2-3 TRBV7-3 10 ASSLTRDTQY
- TRBJ2-2 TRBV10-3 12 AISESVNTGELF
- TRBJ2-1 TRBV30 16 AWSAGLAGGFLVNEQF
few TRBJ1-1 TRBV4-3 13 ASSQGTGRGTEAF
- TRBJ1-2 TRBV6-1 11 ASSDGVGSGYT